The text below deals with one TCR beta chain. The sample originates from a study of patients and donors after allogeneic stem cell transplantation. The V gene end was trimmed by 5 bases and the J gene end by 0 bases; junction bases not matched to a gene: 14. Germline V gene sequence: CDR1 SGHVS, CDR2 FNYEAQ. The CDR3 extends over 20 amino acids. One entry per CDR3 protein, called by TCRdb with MiXCR from the RT-PCR reads. The repertoire consists of some 880,000 distinct CDR3 sequences, with about a sixth occurring once and the leading ten covering roughly 6%. This sequence joins TRBV7-6 and TRBJ1-6; TRBD1 matches at 9 bases. This sequence was found in a human donor who was either an allogeneic HSCT recipient or a stem cell or donor lymphocyte infusion donor (not recorded which). It is not recorded whose cells these are; they may come from a transplant donor. The sample taken for sequencing was blood, either unsorted or a sorted T cell fraction (not recorded which). The CDR3 DNA follows: TGTGCCAGCAGCACGGTCCCGGGACAGGGATTCAGCTCCTATAATTCACCCCTCCACTTT. Protein product: CASSTVPGQGFSSYNSPLHF.